This entry lists 10 T cell receptor beta chains sequenced from one sample in a study of shared clonotypes between healthy human individuals. Data came from immunoSEQ multiplex PCR; TCRdb stores just in-frame clones and leaves some out. The sample lists about 2.5 million clones; under 95% were seen once. The sequencing sample was made of naive CD4+ T cells from PBMCs. Indicated subset: CD45RA+ positively selected. The receptors were sampled from a man between 18 and 35 years old in good health. Some clones in this sample may be carry-over from other donors' samples.

The V gene is TRBV5-4, the J gene TRBJ2-5; 9 bases match TRBD2. The ends lost 3 bases at V and 0 bases at J; junction bases unmatched: 6. CDR1 and CDR2 from the germline V gene are SGHNT and YYREEE (reference sequence). This CDR3 contains 16 residues. The CDR3 DNA reads as TGTGCCAGCAGCTCCAGCGGGAGGTGGAACCAAGAGACCCAGTACTTC. Translated: CASSSSGRWNQETQYF.

This clone showed up just once. This sequence joins TRBV5-4 and TRBJ2-3; possibly TRBD2 for D (5 bases). Germline CDR1 and CDR2: SGHNT and YYREEE (reference sequence). The CDR3 length is 17 residues. V shed 0 bases and J shed 3 bases, with 17 bases lying between them. The CDR3 nucleotides read TGTGCCAGCAGCTTGGCTAAGGGTAGAGGGATAACAGATACGCAGTATTTT. Protein sequence: CASSLAKGRGITDTQYF.

V and J are TRBV19 and TRBJ2-7; D may be TRBD1 or TRBD2 (5 bases each). Trimming left V 5 bases short and J 5 bases short, with 16 bases between. This CDR3 spans 14 amino acids. Germline V gives CDR1 LNHDA, CDR2 SQIVND (reference sequence). The CDR3 sequence: CASSRGTSRHEQYF. The CDR3 DNA reads TGTGCCAGTAGTCGAGGGACCTCAAGGCACGAGCAGTACTTC.

Concerning this clone itself: This CDR3 is also generated by other DNA sequences in the sample. The genes are TRBV27 and TRBJ2-1, with a tentative D call TRBD1 (5 bases). V dropped 6 bases and J dropped 2 bases, with 8 bases sitting between them. Germline loops: CDR1 MNHEY, CDR2 SMNVEV (reference sequence). The CDR3 spans 13 residues. CDR3 nucleotide sequence: TGTGCCAGCAGCCCAGGGCCCTACAATGAGCAGTTCTTC. It yields the protein CASSPGPYNEQFF.

The chain joins TRBV28 to TRBJ1-2; perhaps TRBD1 as D (5 bases). This CDR3 is built from 16 residues. Germline CDR1 MDHEN, CDR2 SYDVKM. Trimming left V 7 bases short and J 8 bases short, with 26 bases between. CDR3 DNA: TGTGCCAGCATTCCCCAACCCCTTGGGGGAGGAGGAGGCTACACCTTC. Its protein product is CASIPQPLGGGGGYTF.

The chain combines TRBV6-7 with TRBJ1-3; a possible D gene is TRBD1 (6 bases). TRBV6-7 is given ORF status, its function remaining uncertain. Trimming took off 5 bases at V and 0 bases at J, with 17 bases between the two ends. This CDR3 has 17 amino acids. CDR3 amino acids: CASSPRGAASSGNTIYF. The CDR3 nucleotides read TGTGCCAGCAGTCCCCGGGGGGCCGCGAGCTCTGGAAACACCATATATTTT.

The V and J genes are TRBV4-3 and TRBJ1-4; TRBD1 matches 9 bases. Trimming at V came to 3 bases and at J to 1 base, leaving 12 bases not matched to a gene. The CDR3 spans 19 residues. CDR1 is LGHNA, CDR2 YSLEER, per germline. The CDR3 DNA reads as TGCGCCAGCAGCCAGGGGACAGGGACACATCATTTAACTAATGAAAAACTGTTTTTT. It is translated as CASSQGTGTHHLTNEKLFF.

The chain employs TRBV9 and TRBJ2-7, with 8 positions matching TRBD1. CDR3 size: 15 residues. In germline, CDR1 is SGDLS, CDR2 YYNGEE. The junction had 8 bases not matched to a gene; V was cut back by 1 base and J by 5 bases. Here the CDR3 reads CASSVRGQGLNEQYF. Here the CDR3 DNA reads TGTGCCAGCAGCGTACGAGGACAGGGTTTGAACGAGCAGTACTTC.

This clone was detected once. Here the CDR3 reads CASSFWGAGTYEQYF. DNA for the CDR3: TGTGCCAGCAGTTTCTGGGGGGCGGGCACTTACGAGCAGTACTTC. The V call is TRBV28, the J call TRBJ2-7; D possibly uses TRBD1 or TRBD2 (6 bases each). This CDR3 region has 15 residues. Deletions cut 3 bases from V and 4 bases from J, with 16 bases between. CDR1 is MDHEN and CDR2 is SYDVKM in the germline V gene.

The chain couples TRBV5-4 to TRBJ1-1; 8 bases match TRBD1. The germline CDR1 and CDR2 sequences are SGHNT and YYREEE (reference sequence). V dropped 3 bases and J dropped 5; count of bases not matched to a gene: 12. The length of the CDR3 is 16 residues. CDR3 bases: TGTGCCAGCAGCTCCGGAGGACAGGGAATTTTTACTGAAGCTTTCTTT. This encodes CASSSGGQGIFTEAFF.